These 5 T cell receptor beta chains came from one sample sequenced in a study of T cells in Graves' hyperthyroidism and ophthalmopathy. Amplification yielded TCR beta CDR3 regions, with RNA transcripts as the source. Initially, a first-round RT-PCR of the TCR CDR3 employed the HTBI primer set. TCRdb independently ran MiXCR on the multiplex PCR reads; one entry per CDR3 protein. The sample has roughly 570,000 distinct CDR3 sequences; 15% to 19% are singletons. Sequencing was performed on blood. The source is a woman in her thirties with Graves' hyperthyroidism.

This clonotype came up many times. This rearrangement joins TRBV16 to TRBJ2-1, with 10 positions matching TRBD2. CDR1 KGHSY and CDR2 FQNENV come from the germline V gene. With 3 bases clipped from V and 3 bases from J, the junction kept 5 bases outside the gene matches. There are 16 residues in the CDR3. The CDR3 DNA follows: TGTGCCAGCAGCCATCGGGCTAGCGGGGGCTACAATGAGCAGTTCTTC. As protein: CASSHRASGGYNEQFF. Complete variable domain (other parts from reference TRBV16 and TRBJ2-1): GEEVAQTPKHLVRGEGQKAKLYCAPIKGHSYVFWYQQVLKNEFKFLISFQNENVFDETGMPKERFSAKCLPNSPCSLEIQATKLEDSAVYFCASSHRASGGYNEQFFGPGTRLTVL.

This chain uses TRBV6-1 with TRBJ1-5, with D possibly TRBD1 on 5 matching bases. Per the germline V gene, CDR1 is MNHNS and CDR2 is SASEGT. This CDR3 has 13 amino acids. Trimming stripped 2 bases from V and 7 bases from J, with 9 bases between. The CDR3 DNA is TGTGCCAGCAGTGAAATCGGGACGCAGCCCCAGCATTTT. Protein product: CASSEIGTQPQHF.

A few counts support this clonotype. The chain carries TRBV7-3 and TRBJ2-7; 7 bases map to TRBD2. The ends lost 2 bases at V and 6 bases at J; junction bases unmatched: 13. This CDR3 is built from 16 residues. CDR1 and CDR2 from the germline V gene are SGHTA and FQGTGA. CDR3 sequence: CASSLVGRAARSEQYF. The CDR3 DNA follows: TGTGCCAGCAGCTTAGTTGGGAGGGCTGCTAGGAGCGAGCAGTACTTC.

This clonotype was detected only a few times. The V gene is TRBV20-1, the J gene TRBJ2-2, with 8 bases fitting TRBD2. The junction had 12 bases not matched to a gene; V was cut back by 2 bases and J by 4 bases. Germline CDR1 reads DFQATT; CDR2 reads SNEGSKA (reference sequence). This CDR3 comprises 17 residues. For the CDR3, the DNA is TGCAGTGCTAGATCCACTCAGCGGGAGTCTCTCACCGGGGAGCTGTTTTTT. Translated, it gives CSARSTQRESLTGELFF.

This clonotype appeared many times. The CDR3: CAWSSRSWDSRTNEKLFF. The CDR3 nucleotides are TGTGCCTGGAGTAGCCGATCCTGGGACAGCCGAACTAATGAAAAACTGTTTTTT. The J gene is TRBJ1-4, the V gene TRBV30; 7 bases fit TRBD1. CDR3 length: 18 residues. Germline V gene lookup returns CDR1 GTSNPN and CDR2 SVGIG (reference sequence). V shed 2 bases, J shed 1 base, and the junction held 13 bases outside the gene matches.